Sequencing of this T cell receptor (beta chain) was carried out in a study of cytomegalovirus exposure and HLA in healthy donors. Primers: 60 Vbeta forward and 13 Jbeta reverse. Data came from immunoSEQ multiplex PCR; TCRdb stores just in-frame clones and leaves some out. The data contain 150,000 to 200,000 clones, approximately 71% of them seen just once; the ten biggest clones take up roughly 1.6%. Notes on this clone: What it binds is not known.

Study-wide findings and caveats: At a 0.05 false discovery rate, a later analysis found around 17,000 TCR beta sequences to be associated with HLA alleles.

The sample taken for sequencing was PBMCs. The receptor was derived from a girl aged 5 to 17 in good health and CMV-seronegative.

The CDR3 DNA reads as TGTGCCAGCAGCGTAGGTGAGGGGAGACAGGGAGCCTACGAGCAGTACTTC. It codes for CASSVGEGRQGAYEQYF. The chain links TRBV9 to TRBJ2-7; the match to TRBD1 covers 7 bases. The CDR3 runs 17 residues. J gave up 2 bases and V 0 bases, and 11 bases lay outside the gene matches. The germline gives CDR1 SGDLS, CDR2 YYNGEE.